This T cell receptor (beta chain) was profiled in a study of vaccination effects on CD4 cells after COVID-19 (dated by TCRdb to between 2022 and 2023). For the wider study: Post-vaccine samples across the study were collected a median of 72 days after the second dose, with a range of 14 to 241. In both COVID-19 convalescent patients and infection-naive vaccine recipients, the study compared SARS-CoV-2 spike-specific CD4+ TCR repertoires from before mRNA vaccination with those from after it. The Oncomine TCR Beta short-read assay on an Illumina iSeq 100 was used to sequence cultures from other donors in the study. The full study included 9 to 10 COVID-19 convalescent patients and a handful of SARS-CoV-2-naive healthy vaccine recipients.

There are 13 amino acids in the CDR3, from cysteine to phenylalanine inclusive. Solely the CDR3 DNA is kept, with 39 bases framed from the first base. At the junction V is shortened by 3 bases and J by 6 bases; bases outside the gene matches: 3. CDR1 and CDR2 are read off the germline V gene (reference sequence) as WNHNN and SYGVQD. A remark on this clone: Its antigen target is currently unknown. No per-base quality is available; no much larger clone lies one base away.

Library preparation was by the immunoSEQ multiplex PCR assay. DNA from the CD4+ T cells that had been cultured and isolated underwent TCR beta CDR3 sequencing. As for the original processing: Non-productive TCR sequences were removed, reads were trimmed to the CDR3 region, and CDR3s of at least 7 amino acids were retained. Antigen-specific clonotypes were identified with the MANAFEST web app by comparing expansion in peptide wells against reference cultures. Positive clones required FDR<0.05 expansion versus reference and all other wells, odds ratio above 5, and frequency above 0.1% in two replicate wells. A clonotype was defined as cross-reactive if the clonotype was significantly expanded both in SARS-CoV-2 spike wells and in at least one common cold coronavirus spike condition. CDR3 similarity was assessed by Levenshtein distance using the stringdist R package, and unrooted trees were constructed with ape in R 3.6.1. TCRdb limited this immuneACCESS table to in-frame rearrangements with V and J called. A share of clones is missing; checked studies link under half to unresolved V genes, and the rest is unexplained. Clone size and the V and J calls come from that table; the DNA yielded D and trimming. The sample contains some 61,000 clones, 76% of them found a single time. 0.95% of the sample is held by the ten biggest clonotypes.

The research as a whole found: Among healthy vaccine recipients, nearly all vaccine-induced clones were SARS-CoV-2 mono-reactive, and just 1 of 255 was cross-reactive with common cold coronaviruses. Marked clonal contraction was observed in both infection-induced and vaccine-induced clones at late post-vaccination timepoints, consistent with waning T cell responses. Limitations of the study were the small number of convalescent patients and the absence of early post-infection timepoints.

To identify antigen-specific CD4+ T cell clonotypes by their expansion, the ViraFEST assay first stimulated PBMC with viral peptide pools and then applied TCR sequencing. After less than 13 days of culture, CD4+ T cells were isolated with the EasySep CD4+ T cell isolation kit. Two doses of either the BNT162b2 or the mRNA-1273 mRNA SARS-CoV-2 vaccine were administered to participants. None of the healthy vaccine recipients had a prior SARS-CoV-2 infection, which was confirmed by nucleocapsid antibody tests that came back negative both before and after vaccination. A few million PBMC per well were cultured with approximately 10 ug/ml peptides in IMDM containing around 4.6% human AB serum, approximately 9.1 IU/ml IL-2 and gentamicin. On days 3 and 7, half of the culture medium was replaced with fresh IL-2-containing medium. Each peptide stimulation condition was cultured in triplicate wells unless otherwise noted. PBMC were separated from whole blood using Ficoll-Paque Plus gradient centrifugation and were then either cryopreserved at -140C or used fresh. The spike proteins of SARS-CoV-2 and of the common cold coronaviruses HCoV-NL63, HCoV-OC43 and HCoV-229E were spanned by overlapping peptide pools. The QIAamp micro DNA kit was used to extract genomic DNA from the cultured CD4+ T cells.

The receptor chain draws on TRBV10-1 and TRBJ2-3, with 7 bases aligning to TRBD1. This clonotype was obtained from a human donor who received a COVID-19 vaccine. The sequenced sample was CD4+ T cells from PBMCs cultured with HCoV-OC43 spike peptides, obtained after COVID-19 vaccination. Interpreted using the paper, the cell subset or site label stands for: HCoV-OC43 spike overlapping peptide pool stimulation. The DNA reads TGCGCCAGCAGTGAAAGGGGGCAGGATACGCAGTATTTT. Its protein is CASSERGQDTQYF.